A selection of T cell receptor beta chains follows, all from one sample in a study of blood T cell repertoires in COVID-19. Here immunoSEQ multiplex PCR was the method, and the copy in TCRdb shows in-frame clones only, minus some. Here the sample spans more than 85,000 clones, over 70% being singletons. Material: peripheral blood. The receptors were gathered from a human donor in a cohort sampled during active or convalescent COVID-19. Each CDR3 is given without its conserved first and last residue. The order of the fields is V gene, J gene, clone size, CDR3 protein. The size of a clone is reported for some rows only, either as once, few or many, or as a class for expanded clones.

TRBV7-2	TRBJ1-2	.	ASSLESSRGNYGYT
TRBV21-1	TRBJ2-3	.	ASTVEGNTDTQY
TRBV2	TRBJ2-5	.	ASSDIWPVKETQY
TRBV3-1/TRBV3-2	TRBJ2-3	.	ASSQDLAGGTDTQY
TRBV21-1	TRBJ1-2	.	ASSGAAEGGYT
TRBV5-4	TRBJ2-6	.	ASRDRGVANVLT
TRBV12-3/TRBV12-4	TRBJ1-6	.	ASSPAGNSPLH
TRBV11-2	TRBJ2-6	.	ASRHTRGPGANVLT
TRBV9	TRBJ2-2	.	ASGRNTNTGELF
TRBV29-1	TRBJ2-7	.	SYGTGRGYEQY
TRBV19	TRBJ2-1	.	ASSIVVSRWTSGSSYNEQF
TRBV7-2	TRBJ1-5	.	ASSLVGDQPQH
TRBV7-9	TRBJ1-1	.	ASSFVNTEAF
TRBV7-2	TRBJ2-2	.	ASSSWRGRELF
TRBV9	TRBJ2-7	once	ASSVGSDRGHEQY
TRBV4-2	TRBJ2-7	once	ASSQPLLAGVYEQY
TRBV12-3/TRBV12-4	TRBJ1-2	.	ASSFWTGNGYT
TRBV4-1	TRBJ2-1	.	ASSQDPGLASPYNEQF
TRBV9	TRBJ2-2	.	ASSVEGAGELF
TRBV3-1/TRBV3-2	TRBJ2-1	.	ASSHTSGSVSIYNEQF
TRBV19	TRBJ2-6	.	ASSIDLRGISGANVLT
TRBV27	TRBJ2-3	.	ASSFDRGDVDTQY
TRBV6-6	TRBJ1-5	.	ASSYPGVPQH
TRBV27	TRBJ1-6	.	ASSRGGTNSPLH
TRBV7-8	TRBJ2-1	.	ASSPKNTDEEF
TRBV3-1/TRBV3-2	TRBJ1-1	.	ASSQDSREAF
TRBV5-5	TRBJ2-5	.	ASSLTPTSGLSTQY
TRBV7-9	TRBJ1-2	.	ASSLGWGPNYGYT
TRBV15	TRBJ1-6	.	ATSRGVLTSSYNSPLH
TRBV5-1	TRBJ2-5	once	ASSLSSGVSETQY
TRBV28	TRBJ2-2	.	ASIARQREGKGTGELF
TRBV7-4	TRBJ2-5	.	ASSSSYYEAGETQY
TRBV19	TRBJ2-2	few	ASSWQGDTGELF
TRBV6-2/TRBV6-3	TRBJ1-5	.	ASSRPGWNQPQH
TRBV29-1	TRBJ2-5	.	SVTRGGTQY
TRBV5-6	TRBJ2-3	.	ASSLARGGFSTDTQY